This T cell receptor beta chain was sequenced during a study of T cell responses to AZD1222 COVID-19 vaccine. Findings of the study overall: Across the whole spike, CD4 TCRs peaked at regions 160-218 and 743-854. Compared with day 0, the breadth and depth of the Spike-specific TCR repertoire rose significantly after two doses of AZD1222.

The analysis combined second doses at about 4 or about 12 weeks. From germline, CDR1 is SGDLS and CDR2 YYNGEE. CDR3 size: 15 residues. Between the trimmed V and J ends, which lost 0 bases and 0 bases, there was a span of 6 bases. The repertoire was sequenced with immunoSEQ multiplex PCR; TCRdb's copy has only in-frame clones and lacks some. The table lists over 70,000 clones, roughly nine tenths of them singletons, with 9.3% in the top ten. A word on this clone: The antigen is not known.

This rearrangement joins TRBV9 to TRBJ1-4, with D perhaps matching TRBD1 (5 bases). This specimen was peripheral blood, taken 28 days after the second AZD1222 dose. The receptor was derived from an adult who received the AZD1222 COVID-19 vaccine. The CDR3 DNA is TGTGCCAGCAGCGTAGGGACAACAACTAATGAAAAACTGTTTTTT. Protein product: CASSVGTTTNEKLFF.